This T cell receptor beta chain was recorded in a study of CD8+ T cells in alopecia areata. Study observations and caveats: With just one nonresponder, it is still uncertain whether baseline CD8+ expansion relates to response.

The treatment denotes: oral pan-JAK inhibitor, 5-10 mg twice daily. Remarks on this clone: Its matching antigen is unknown.

Once RNA had been extracted, it was reverse transcribed into cDNA to act as the sequencing template. Libraries were prepared by immunoSEQ multiplex PCR; TCRdb keeps only in-frame clonotypes and omits some of them. The table includes about 42,000 clones, less than 70% detected once. Deletions cut 3 bases from V and 0 bases from J, with 9 bases between. CDR1 is SGDLS, CDR2 YYNGEE, per germline. The CDR3 contains 14 residues. This TCR was recovered from a human donor with alopecia areata. The sequencing here drew on CD8+ T cells sorted from blood, taken at week 4, from a patient treated with tofacitinib. V and J are TRBV9 and TRBJ1-1, with no clear D. CDR3 in DNA: TGTGCCAGCAGCGCAGGACCGATGAACACTGAAGCTTTCTTT. Its protein product is CASSAGPMNTEAFF.